This T cell receptor beta chain was sequenced for a study of Ad26.COV2.S vaccination and SARS-CoV-2 variants. Whole-study results and caveats: It was vaccine recipients, not placebo recipients, who had the higher spike-specific TCR breadth. From the TCR breadth and depth analyses, total T cell responses may have been underestimated. Recipients of vaccine and of placebo showed similar breadth of their non-spike TCR repertoires. There was reportedly substantial breadth in spike-specific CD8+ and CD4+ T cell responses after vaccination.

With 2 bases removed from V and 8 bases from J, the gap between germline ends came to 9 bases. CDR1 is MRHNA, CDR2 SNTAGT, per germline. The CDR3 is 13 residues long. Treatment meaning: about 20 received Ad26.COV2.S at low or high dose, single or two shots; 5 received placebo; per-sample allocation not given. Collection of samples fell on day 63 after the first vaccine or placebo injection. The data were produced by immunoSEQ multiplex PCR, yet TCRdb's version contains in-frame clones alone and is incomplete. The sample holds roughly 400,000 clones, approximately 89% seen once. About this clone: Its antigen is undetermined.

The sequenced sample was peripheral blood, obtained in a trial of Ad26.COV2.S vaccine versus placebo. The chain carries TRBV6-4 and TRBJ2-2, with D tentatively TRBD1 (5 bases). The TCR sequence derives from a person between 18 and 65 years old who received the Ad26.COV2.S COVID-19 vaccine or a placebo. This chain's CDR3 is CASSDGASGELFF. The CDR3 DNA reads as TGTGCCAGCAGTGACGGGGCAAGTGGGGAGCTGTTTTTT.